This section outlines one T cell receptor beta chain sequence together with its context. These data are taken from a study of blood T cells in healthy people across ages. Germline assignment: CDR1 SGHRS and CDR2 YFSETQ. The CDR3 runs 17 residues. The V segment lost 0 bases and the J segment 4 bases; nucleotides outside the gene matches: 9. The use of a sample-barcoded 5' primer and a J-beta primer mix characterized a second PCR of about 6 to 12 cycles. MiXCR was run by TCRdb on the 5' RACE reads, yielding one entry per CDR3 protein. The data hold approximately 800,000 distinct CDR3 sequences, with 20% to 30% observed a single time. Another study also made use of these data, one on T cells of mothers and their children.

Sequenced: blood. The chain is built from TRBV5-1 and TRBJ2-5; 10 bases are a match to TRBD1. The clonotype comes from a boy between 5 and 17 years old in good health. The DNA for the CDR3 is TGCGCCAGCAGCTTGGAATATTCCGGGACAGGGGTAGAGACCCAGTACTTC. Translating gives CASSLEYSGTGVETQYF. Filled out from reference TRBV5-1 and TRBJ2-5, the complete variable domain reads KAGVTQTPRYLIKTRGQQVTLSCSPISGHRSVSWYQQTPGQGLQFLFEYFSETQRNKGNFPGRFSGRQFSNSRSEMNVSTLELGDSALYLCASSLEYSGTGVETQYFGPGTRLLVL.